This T cell receptor (beta chain) derives from a study of cytomegalovirus exposure and HLA in healthy donors. Between the trimmed V and J ends, which lost 0 bases and 4 bases, there was a span of 7 bases. CDR1 is SGHRS, CDR2 YFSETQ, per germline. The CDR3 covers 13 residues. With 60 Vbeta and 13 Jbeta primers, the PCR was carried out. Sequencing was performed with immunoSEQ multiplex PCR; in TCRdb, only in-frame clones are kept and a portion is missing. The sample records over 200,000 clones, 77% being singletons. This clone was seen only once. The gene calls are TRBV5-1 and TRBJ2-5, with D uncertain. The source is a woman aged 55-75 years in good health and CMV-seropositive. Sequencing was performed on PBMCs. The CDR3 is CASSLDVIETQYF. CDR3 DNA sequence: TGCGCCAGCAGCTTGGATGTTATAGAGACCCAGTACTTC.